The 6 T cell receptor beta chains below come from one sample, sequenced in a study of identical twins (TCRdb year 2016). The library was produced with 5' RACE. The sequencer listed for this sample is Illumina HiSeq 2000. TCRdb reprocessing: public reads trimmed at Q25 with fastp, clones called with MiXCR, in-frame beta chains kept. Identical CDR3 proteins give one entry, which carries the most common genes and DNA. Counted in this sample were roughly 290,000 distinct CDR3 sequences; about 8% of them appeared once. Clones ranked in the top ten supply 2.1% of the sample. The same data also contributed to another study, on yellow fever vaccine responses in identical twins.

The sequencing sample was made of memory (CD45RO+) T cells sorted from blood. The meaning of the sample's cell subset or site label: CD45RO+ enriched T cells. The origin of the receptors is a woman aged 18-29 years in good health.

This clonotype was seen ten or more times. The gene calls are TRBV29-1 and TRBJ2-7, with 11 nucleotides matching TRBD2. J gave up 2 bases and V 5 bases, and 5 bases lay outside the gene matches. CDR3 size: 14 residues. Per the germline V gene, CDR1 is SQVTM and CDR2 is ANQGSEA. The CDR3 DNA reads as TGCAGCGTTTGTACTAGCGGGAGTCCCTACGAGCAGTACTTC. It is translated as CSVCTSGSPYEQYF.

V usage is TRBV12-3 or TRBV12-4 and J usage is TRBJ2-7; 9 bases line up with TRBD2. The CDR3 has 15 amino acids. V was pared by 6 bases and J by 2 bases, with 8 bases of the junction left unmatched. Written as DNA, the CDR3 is TGTGCCAGCAGCTTCCGGCCTAGCGGGGCCTACGAGCAGTACTTC. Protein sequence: CASSFRPSGAYEQYF.

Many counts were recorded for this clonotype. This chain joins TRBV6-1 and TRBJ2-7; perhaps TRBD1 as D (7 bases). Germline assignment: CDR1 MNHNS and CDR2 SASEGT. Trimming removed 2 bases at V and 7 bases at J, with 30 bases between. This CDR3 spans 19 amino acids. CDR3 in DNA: TGTGCCAGCAGTGAAATGCCTCTGACGGAACAGGGGACTCTTCGGGAGCAGTACGTC. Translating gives CASSEMPLTEQGTLREQYV.

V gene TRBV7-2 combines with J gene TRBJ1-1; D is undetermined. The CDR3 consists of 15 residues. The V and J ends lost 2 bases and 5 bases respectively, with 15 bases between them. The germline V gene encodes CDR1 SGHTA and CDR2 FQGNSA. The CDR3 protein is CASSLRPDLNTEAFF. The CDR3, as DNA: TGTGCCAGCAGCTTAAGGCCGGACCTAAATACTGAAGCTTTCTTT.

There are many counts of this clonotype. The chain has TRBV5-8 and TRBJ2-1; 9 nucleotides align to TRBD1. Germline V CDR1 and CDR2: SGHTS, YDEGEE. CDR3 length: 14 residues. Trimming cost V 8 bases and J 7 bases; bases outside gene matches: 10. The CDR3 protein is CASPAGQGWNEQFF. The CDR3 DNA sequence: TGTGCCAGTCCTGCGGGACAGGGATGGAATGAGCAGTTCTTC.

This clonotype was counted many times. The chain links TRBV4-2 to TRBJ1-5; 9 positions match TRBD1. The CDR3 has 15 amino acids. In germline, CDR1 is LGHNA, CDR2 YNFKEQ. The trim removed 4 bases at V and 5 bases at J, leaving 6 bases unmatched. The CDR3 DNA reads TGTGCCAGCAGCCGCGAGACAGGGGGAGATCAGCCCCAGCATTTT. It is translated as CASSRETGGDQPQHF.